Listed below are T cell receptor beta chains from one sample, sequenced in a study of cytomegalovirus exposure and HLA in healthy donors. Method: immunoSEQ multiplex PCR; TCRdb's copy keeps in-frame clones and lacks some. The table shows 80,000 to 90,000 clones, with more than 70% occurring only once. The source material was PBMCs. These receptors were obtained from a man aged 40-55 years in good health and CMV-seronegative. Each CDR3 is given with its conserved first and last residue.

v_gene: TRBV29-1; j_gene: TRBJ2-1; CDR3aa: CSVPRLAMGNEQFF
v_gene: TRBV27; j_gene: TRBJ1-2; CDR3aa: CASRSQGYGYTF
v_gene: TRBV10-1; j_gene: TRBJ2-5; CDR3aa: CASSDPGTAQETQYF
v_gene: TRBV5-1; j_gene: TRBJ2-4; CDR3aa: CASSLGASLNIQYF
v_gene: TRBV28; j_gene: TRBJ1-3; CDR3aa: CASSLQVRNTIYF
v_gene: TRBV18; j_gene: TRBJ1-1; CDR3aa: CASSPNQDTEAFF
v_gene: TRBV18; j_gene: TRBJ2-5; CDR3aa: CASSPRKEWETQYF
v_gene: TRBV6-1; j_gene: TRBJ1-1; CDR3aa: CASSPTRGPTEAFF
v_gene: TRBV2; j_gene: TRBJ2-7; CDR3aa: CASSDRGRDSYEQYF
v_gene: TRBV19; j_gene: TRBJ1-5; CDR3aa: CASNLAGLNQPQHF
v_gene: TRBV10-3; j_gene: TRBJ1-1; CDR3aa: CAIKSADWAEAFF
v_gene: TRBV2; j_gene: TRBJ1-4; CDR3aa: CASRRTGSGEKLFF
v_gene: TRBV19; j_gene: TRBJ2-2; CDR3aa: CASSMGLAGVTGELFF
v_gene: TRBV18; j_gene: TRBJ2-3; CDR3aa: CASSPLSGGSTDTQYF
v_gene: TRBV10-2; j_gene: TRBJ2-7; CDR3aa: CASSSGGSEQYF
v_gene: TRBV7-9; j_gene: TRBJ1-4; CDR3aa: CASSSPGQGEKLFF
v_gene: TRBV6-5; j_gene: TRBJ1-5; CDR3aa: CASSSSYRVINQPQHF
v_gene: TRBV5-6; j_gene: TRBJ2-5; CDR3aa: CASSGGAYQETQYF
v_gene: TRBV6-5; j_gene: TRBJ1-1; CDR3aa: CASTPDRESRTEAFF
v_gene: TRBV5-4; j_gene: TRBJ2-1; CDR3aa: CASSLTNEQFF
v_gene: TRBV2; j_gene: TRBJ1-1; CDR3aa: CASSLFTEAFF
v_gene: TRBV5-6; j_gene: TRBJ2-1; CDR3aa: CASSTDSLLKDEQFF
v_gene: TRBV5-4; j_gene: TRBJ2-3; CDR3aa: CASSLETGGGTDTQYF
v_gene: TRBV6-5; j_gene: TRBJ1-6; CDR3aa: CASSSQRGNSPLHF
v_gene: TRBV28; j_gene: TRBJ2-7; CDR3aa: CASSLWFRGIHEQYF
v_gene: TRBV5-1; j_gene: TRBJ2-1; CDR3aa: CASSSGSSYNEQFF
v_gene: TRBV5-1; j_gene: TRBJ2-7; CDR3aa: CASSSGLAGISYEQYF
v_gene: TRBV5-1; j_gene: TRBJ2-3; CDR3aa: CASSLDRAADTQYF
v_gene: TRBV7-2; j_gene: TRBJ2-7; CDR3aa: CASSLNSPPYEQYF
v_gene: TRBV9; j_gene: TRBJ1-4; CDR3aa: CASSVGLEEKLFF
v_gene: TRBV9; j_gene: TRBJ2-7; CDR3aa: CASSAGTANGYEQYF
v_gene: TRBV15; j_gene: TRBJ1-2; CDR3aa: CATSRGRGNYGYTF
v_gene: TRBV28; j_gene: TRBJ2-7; CDR3aa: CASSTPGQGEREQYF
v_gene: TRBV27; j_gene: TRBJ1-2; CDR3aa: CASSGPGTGVRGYTF
v_gene: TRBV9; j_gene: TRBJ2-7; CDR3aa: CASSVVTSGVHEQYF
v_gene: TRBV18; j_gene: TRBJ1-2; CDR3aa: CASSPGSNYGYTF
v_gene: TRBV7-7; j_gene: TRBJ2-2; CDR3aa: CASSLDTIPGELFF
v_gene: TRBV19; j_gene: TRBJ1-1; CDR3aa: CASSWSGTGGILRRTEAFF
v_gene: TRBV5-1; j_gene: TRBJ1-1; CDR3aa: CASSAGQGRVFTEAFF